This T cell receptor beta chain was documented in a study of T cell responses to AZD1222 COVID-19 vaccine. Libraries were prepared by immunoSEQ multiplex PCR; TCRdb keeps only in-frame clonotypes and omits some of them. The sample carries 100,000 to 110,000 clones, around 87% recorded once. To note about this clone: The antigen is not known.

The CDR3 loop spans 11 amino acids. Germline V gene lookup returns CDR1 DFQATT and CDR2 SNEGSKA (reference sequence). V was trimmed by 6 bases and J by 3 bases, leaving 9 bases between them. Overall study findings and caveats: Nearly half of spike-specific TCRs reportedly target unmutated variant regions. Spike-spanning, vaccine-associated CD4 TCRs were dominant at 160-218 and 743-854.

This TCR was recovered from an adult in good health. The sample was peripheral blood, taken on day 0 of MenACWY control vaccination. The chain is built from TRBV20-1 and TRBJ2-7; D remains ambiguous. In DNA form, the CDR3 reads TGCAGTGCCTCAGGCGACTACGAGCAGTACTTC. Encoded protein: CSASGDYEQYF.